The rows below give T cell receptor beta chains drawn from one sample of a study of shared T cell receptors in the human thymus. The method was immunoSEQ multiplex PCR; TCRdb's version includes in-frame clones alone and lacks a portion of them. Here the sample spans under 450,000 clones, 85% to 95% being singletons. Sequencing was performed on thymocytes. The receptors were sampled from a human donor. The CDR3 runs from the conserved cysteine through the conserved F or W. D genes are given only for firm matches. Not all rows give a size; the values are once, few, many and, for expanded clones, a class.

D,V,size,J,DNA,CDR3
.,TRBV28,.,TRBJ1-3,TGTGCCAGCACCTCGATTCCAAGCTCTGGAAACACCATATATTTT,CASTSIPSSGNTIYF
TRBD2,TRBV28,.,TRBJ2-7,TGTGCCAGCAGTTTATGCCGGACTAGCGGCACAGTCCACGAGCAGTACTTC,CASSLCRTSGTVHEQYF
.,TRBV28,once,TRBJ2-2,TGTGCCAGCAGTTCTGGGGGACCCTCGTTACGGGAGCTGTTTTTT,CASSSGGPSLRELFF
TRBD2,TRBV5-1,once,TRBJ2-2,TGCGCCAGCAGCCCCTGGACTAGAGGGGCCGGGGAGCTGTTTTTT,CASSPWTRGAGELFF
TRBD1,TRBV27,once,TRBJ1-1,TGTGCCAGCAGTCATCGAGAGACTAACAGGGGGCGTTTCACTGAAGCTTTCTTT,CASSHRETNRGRFTEAFF
TRBD1,TRBV4-3,.,TRBJ1-5,TGCGCCAGCAGCCATGACCTCCCGGGGACAGGTTATGGACAGCCCCAGCATTTT,CASSHDLPGTGYGQPQHF
.,TRBV5-1,.,TRBJ1-2,TGCGCCAGCAATCGGATCACTTTGCCAGCGGGGCAGCGGAACTATGGCTACACCTTC,CASNRITLPAGQRNYGYTF
.,TRBV12-5,.,TRBJ2-5,TGTGCTAGTGGTTTGCACAGGATAGAGACCCAGTACTTC,CASGLHRIETQYF
.,TRBV4-3,.,TRBJ2-7,TGCGCCAGCAGCCAAGTCAGGGGGGGCACCTACGAGCAGTACTTC,CASSQVRGGTYEQYF
TRBD2,TRBV30,.,TRBJ2-3,TGTGGAGGGGGACTAGCGGGAGTTTTTGCAGATACGCAGTATTTT,CGGGLAGVFADTQYF
.,TRBV28,.,TRBJ2-3,TGTGCCAGCAGCCAGAAGGTGGCTAGCACAGATACGCAGTATTTT,CASSQKVASTDTQYF
.,TRBV27,.,TRBJ2-7,TGTGCCAGCAGTTTAAGGGGGACCCTCTACGAGCAGTACTTC,CASSLRGTLYEQYF
.,TRBV28,.,TRBJ2-7,TGTGCCAGCAGTTTCGGGCCTCCTTCGCCTCCCTCCTACGAGCAGTACTTC,CASSFGPPSPPSYEQYF
TRBD2,TRBV7-2,.,TRBJ2-1,TGTGCCAGCAGCTTCCAACGGACTAGCGGGTACAATGAGCAGTTCTTC,CASSFQRTSGYNEQFF
.,TRBV28,.,TRBJ2-5,TGTGCCAGCAGTTTACGACTAGTGGAAGAGACCCAGTACTTC,CASSLRLVEETQYF
TRBD1,TRBV27,.,TRBJ1-5,TGTGCCAGCAGTTTATCGGGTGTGTACAGGGGGCCCAGAGGACTAAATCAGCCCCAGCATTTT,CASSLSGVYRGPRGLNQPQHF
TRBD2,TRBV27,.,TRBJ2-1,TGTGCCAGCAGTTTATGGGGACTAGTGGGTGAGCAGTTCTTC,CASSLWGLVGEQFF
.,TRBV27,.,TRBJ1-1,TGTGCCAGCAGTTCAACAGGGTATGCTGAAGCTTTCTTT,CASSSTGYAEAFF
TRBD1,TRBV27,.,TRBJ1-4,TGTGCCAGCAGCCAAGGGGGCGCGGGGGAAAAACTGTTTTTT,CASSQGGAGEKLFF
TRBD2,TRBV7-6,.,TRBJ2-1,TGTGCCAGCAGCACCCCACCAGGACTAGCCAACAATGAGCAGTTCTTC,CASSTPPGLANNEQFF
.,TRBV11-3,.,TRBJ2-1,TGTGCCAGCAGCTTAAGTAGCGCCCTAGGGGGGGAGCAGTTCTTC,CASSLSSALGGEQFF
TRBD2,TRBV20-1,once,TRBJ2-1,TGCAGTGCATATAGCGGGGGGCAGTTCTTC,CSAYSGGQFF
.,TRBV10-3,.,TRBJ1-4,TGTGCCATCAGTGAGGCCTCCCTAAGCCCGCATGAAAAACTGTTTTTT,CAISEASLSPHEKLFF
.,TRBV7-9,.,TRBJ2-1,TGTGCCAGCAGCCGCTTAGCGTTAAGCTCCTACAATGAGCAGTTCTTC,CASSRLALSSYNEQFF
TRBD1,TRBV6-6,.,TRBJ1-4,TGTGCCAGCAGTAACCGGACAGGGGCGGATGAAAAACTGTTTTTT,CASSNRTGADEKLFF
.,TRBV5-6,.,TRBJ1-4,TGTGCCAGCACCGCGGGTCCGAACGAAAAACTGTTTTTT,CASTAGPNEKLFF
TRBD1,TRBV6-5,.,TRBJ1-2,TGTGCCAGCAGGGACAGGGGTGATCTGGACTACACCTTC,CASRDRGDLDYTF
.,TRBV7-2,.,TRBJ2-1,TGTGCCAGCACCCCGGTTAGGTACACCTACAATGAGCAGTTCTTC,CASTPVRYTYNEQFF
TRBD2,TRBV9,.,TRBJ2-1,TGTGCCAGCAGCGTAGGGACTAGCGGGGTCTACAATGAGCAGTTCTTC,CASSVGTSGVYNEQFF
TRBD2,TRBV28,.,TRBJ2-1,TGTGCCAGCAAAACCTCTGGGGGGAGGGCCCGTGGAAGGGAGCAGTTCTTC,CASKTSGGRARGREQFF
.,TRBV19,.,TRBJ1-5,TGTGCCAGTAGTATAGAGGAGGTAGGGGTCCAGCCCCAGCATTTT,CASSIEEVGVQPQHF
TRBD2,TRBV2,.,TRBJ2-2,TGTGCCAGCGGCATAGCGGGAGCGGTATCCGGGGAGCTGTTTTTT,CASGIAGAVSGELFF
.,TRBV7-2,once,TRBJ2-7,TGTGCCAGCAGCTCTGGGCATTACGAGCAGTACTTC,CASSSGHYEQYF
TRBD2,TRBV15,.,TRBJ2-7,TGTGCCACCAGCAAAGACAGGGCGACTAGCGGGAGGGGGGAGCAGTACTTC,CATSKDRATSGRGEQYF
TRBD1,TRBV5-1,.,TRBJ2-7,TGCGCCAGCAGCTTGGACAGGGGCTACTCCTACGAGCAGTACTTC,CASSLDRGYSYEQYF
TRBD1,TRBV6-1,.,TRBJ2-1,TGTGCCAGCAGTGCAAAACCGGGACAGGGGGCAATTGAGCAGTTCTTC,CASSAKPGQGAIEQFF
TRBD1,TRBV28,.,TRBJ1-5,TGTGCCAGCAGTTTAGAGAAATTGACAGGGGAGAATCAGCCCCAGCATTTT,CASSLEKLTGENQPQHF
.,TRBV20-1,once,TRBJ1-2,TGCGGCGACAGGCCCGACTATGGCTACACCTTC,CGDRPDYGYTF
.,TRBV7-9,.,TRBJ2-7,TGTGCCAGCAGCACATCCTCCTCGAGGGGACGTGGGCCCTACGAGCAGTACTTC,CASSTSSSRGRGPYEQYF
.,TRBV7-2,.,TRBJ2-7,TGTGCCAGCAGCCCTCACGACCCACCTAGGACCGATAGGGCTTACGAGCAGTACTTC,CASSPHDPPRTDRAYEQYF
TRBD1,TRBV30,.,TRBJ2-1,TGTGCCTGGAAAACCGGACAGGGGGGGAATGAGCAGTTCTTC,CAWKTGQGGNEQFF
.,TRBV19,.,TRBJ2-7,TGTGCCAGTAATTTCCTTGGATACGAGCAGTACTTC,CASNFLGYEQYF
.,TRBV5-4,.,TRBJ2-1,TGTGCCAGCAGCTTGGGGCCTCGTTACAATGAGCAGTTCTTC,CASSLGPRYNEQFF
TRBD2,TRBV7-7,.,TRBJ2-1,TGTGCTAGCAGCTTAGAGGAGTTAGGTAGCGGGGGAACCAATGAGCAGTTCTTC,CASSLEELGSGGTNEQFF
.,TRBV2,.,TRBJ1-2,TGTGCCAGCCAAAGACGGATATATGGCTACACCTTC,CASQRRIYGYTF
TRBD1,TRBV5-6,.,TRBJ1-5,TGTGCCAGCAGCCGGGGGACAGGGGACCAGCCCCAGCATTTT,CASSRGTGDQPQHF
TRBD1,TRBV29-1,few,TRBJ2-7,TGCAGCGTAAACCGGGACAGGGAGTCCTACGAGCAGTACTTC,CSVNRDRESYEQYF
.,TRBV5-4,.,TRBJ1-4,TGTGCCAGCAGCTTACGGGGACTCGATAATGAAAAACTGTTTTTT,CASSLRGLDNEKLFF
TRBD2,TRBV10-1,.,TRBJ2-7,TGCGCCAGCAGTGAGTCGGGGCTAGCGGCCTACGAGCAGTACTTC,CASSESGLAAYEQYF
TRBD2,TRBV29-1,.,TRBJ2-7,TGCAGCGTGCTTTGGGAGGGACTCTACGAGCAGTACTTC,CSVLWEGLYEQYF